This passage covers 13 T cell receptor beta chains from one sample sequenced in a study of CD8+ T cells in alopecia areata. cDNA reverse transcribed from extracted RNA served as the sequencing template. Method: immunoSEQ multiplex PCR; TCRdb's copy keeps in-frame clones and lacks some. The repertoire includes around 150,000 clones, roughly 65% of them detected once, and roughly 0.91% sits in the top ten. Sample treatment: oral pan-JAK inhibitor, 5-10 mg twice daily. The input for sequencing was CD4+ T cells sorted from blood, taken at week 4, from a patient treated with tofacitinib. Source of these receptors: a human donor with alopecia areata.

The chain is built from TRBV6-6 and TRBJ1-2; TRBD1 agrees at 7 bases. J was trimmed by 7 bases and V by 5 bases; bases with no gene match: 10. Germline assignment: CDR1 MNHNY and CDR2 SVGAGI (reference sequence). CDR3 length equals 14 residues. CDR3 in amino acids: CASSPTGTASGYTF. DNA of the CDR3: TGTGCCAGCAGTCCCACCGGGACAGCTAGTGGCTACACCTTC.

This chain links TRBV29-1 with TRBJ2-7; D may correspond to TRBD1 or TRBD2 (5 bases each). The CDR3 has 12 residues. The germline CDR1 and CDR2 sequences are SQVTM and ANQGSEA. V was clipped by 6 bases and J by 6 bases, with 15 bases between them. CDR3 coding DNA: TGCAGCGTCCCGGGACCCCCTCGCGAGCAGTACTTC. This encodes CSVPGPPREQYF.

This clone turned up a few times. This chain connects TRBV29-1 to TRBJ2-3, with D tentatively TRBD1 (5 bases). The CDR3 consists of 15 residues. Germline V gene sequence: CDR1 SQVTM, CDR2 ANQGSEA. The germline V and J ends were trimmed by 1 base and 1 base, with 12 bases remaining between them. CDR3 nucleotides: TGCAGCGTTGAAGGGGCATTCAGGGGCACAGATACGCAGTATTTT. Protein: CSVEGAFRGTDTQYF.

The DNA for the CDR3 is TGCGCCAGCAGCCAAGATTTCCACTCTGAAGCTTTCTTT. Its translation: CASSQDFHSEAFF. The J gene is TRBJ1-1, the V gene TRBV4-1; D is ambiguous. CDR1 and CDR2 from the germline V gene are MGHRA and YSYEKL. This CDR3 is 13 amino acids long. The V gene lost 0 bases and the J gene lost 6 bases, with 8 bases spanning the gap.

This clone was counted a few times. This chain uses TRBV19 with TRBJ1-6, with D possibly being TRBD1 (5 bases). The length of the CDR3 is 12 residues. V lost 6 bases to trimming and J lost 5 bases, with 5 bases between them. Germline V CDR1 and CDR2: LNHDA, SQIVND (reference sequence). The CDR3 protein is CASSRDNSPLHF. In DNA form, the CDR3 reads TGTGCCAGTAGCAGGGATAATTCACCCCTCCACTTT.

The genes are TRBV7-3 and TRBJ2-5; 9 positions agree with TRBD1. Germline-derived CDR1 and CDR2 are SGHTA and FQGTGA. The CDR3 is made up of 14 amino acids. V lost 4 bases and J lost 4; bases outside the gene matches: 4. In DNA form, the CDR3 reads TGTGCCAGCAGCTCCCTGGACAGGGGAGAGACCCAGTACTTC. Its translation: CASSSLDRGETQYF.

The chain couples TRBV30 to TRBJ1-1; tentatively, D is TRBD1 (5 bases). The CDR3 runs 15 residues. Germline V gives CDR1 GTSNPN, CDR2 SVGIG (reference sequence). V was shortened by 1 base and J by 4 bases, with 16 bases between the two germline ends. The DNA of the CDR3 is TGTGCCTGGAGTGATACCGGGACTGGATTCACTGAAGCTTTCTTT. Protein product: CAWSDTGTGFTEAFF. Full variable domain (rest looked up from reference TRBV30 and TRBJ1-1): SQTIHQWPATLVQPVGSPLSLECTVEGTSNPNLYWYRQAAGRGLQLLFYSVGIGQISSEVPQNLSASRPQDRQFILSSKKLLLSDSGFYLCAWSDTGTGFTEAFFGQGTRLTVV.

V gene TRBV9 combines with J gene TRBJ2-5, with TRBD1 matching over 7 bases. Germline V gene sequence: CDR1 SGDLS, CDR2 YYNGEE. V was clipped by 4 bases and J by 3 bases; unmatched bases: 9. CDR3 length equals 15 residues. The CDR3 is CASSPGGTREETQYF. The CDR3 DNA reads TGTGCCAGCAGCCCAGGGGGAACCCGGGAAGAGACCCAGTACTTC.

V usage is TRBV25-1 and J usage is TRBJ2-3; TRBD1 might be the D (6 bases). V was clipped by 1 base and J by 6 bases, with 14 bases between them. Germline V gene sequence: CDR1 MGHDK, CDR2 SYGVNS. The CDR3 runs 15 residues. CDR3 loop: CASSEWKGHTDTQYF. In DNA form, the CDR3 reads TGTGCCAGCAGTGAATGGAAGGGACACACTGATACGCAGTATTTT.

The chain has TRBV29-1 and TRBJ1-5, with unresolved D. The CDR3 sequence is 13 residues long. Trimming removed 1 base at V and 3 bases at J, with 7 bases between. The germline CDR1 and CDR2 sequences are SQVTM and ANQGSEA. CDR3 region: CSVEAGSNQPQHF. The DNA for the CDR3 is TGCAGCGTTGAAGCGGGTTCCAATCAGCCCCAGCATTTT.

This clone was counted a single time. The chain uses TRBV30 and TRBJ1-5; tentatively, D is TRBD1 (5 bases). This CDR3 comprises 12 residues. With 0 bases removed from V and 9 bases from J, the gap between germline ends came to 9 bases. Per germline, CDR1 GTSNPN and CDR2 SVGIG (reference sequence). The CDR3 DNA reads as TGTGCCTGGAGTGTACGAGGGACGCCCCAGCATTTT. It yields the protein CAWSVRGTPQHF.

This clone turned up a few times. The gene calls are TRBV27 and TRBJ2-1; the D is unclear. The CDR3 sequence is 13 residues long. V dropped 6 bases and J dropped 0 bases, with 6 bases sitting between them. Germline V CDR1 and CDR2: MNHEY, SMNVEV (reference sequence). The CDR3, as DNA: TGTGCCAGCAGACAGAGCTCCTACAATGAGCAGTTCTTC. Translating gives CASRQSSYNEQFF.

This clone was found a few times. The rearrangement uses TRBV30 and TRBJ1-5; a weak D match, TRBD1 (5 bases). Germline CDR1 GTSNPN, CDR2 SVGIG (reference sequence). The CDR3 sequence is 13 residues long. Trimming removed 3 bases at V and 3 bases at J, with 9 bases between. DNA of the CDR3: TGTGCCTGGAGCGGGGACTTCAATCAGCCCCAGCATTTT. This sequence encodes CAWSGDFNQPQHF.